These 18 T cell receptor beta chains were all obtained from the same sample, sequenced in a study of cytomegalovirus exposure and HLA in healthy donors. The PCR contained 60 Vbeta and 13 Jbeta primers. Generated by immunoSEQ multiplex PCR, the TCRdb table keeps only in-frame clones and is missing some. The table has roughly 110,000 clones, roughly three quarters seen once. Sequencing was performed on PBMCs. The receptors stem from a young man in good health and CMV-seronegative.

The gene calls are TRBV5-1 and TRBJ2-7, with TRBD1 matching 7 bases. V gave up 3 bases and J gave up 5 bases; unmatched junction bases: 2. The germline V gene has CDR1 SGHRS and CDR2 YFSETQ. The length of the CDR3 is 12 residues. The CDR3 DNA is TGCGCCAGCAGCTACGACAGGGACGAGCAGTACTTC. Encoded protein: CASSYDRDEQYF.

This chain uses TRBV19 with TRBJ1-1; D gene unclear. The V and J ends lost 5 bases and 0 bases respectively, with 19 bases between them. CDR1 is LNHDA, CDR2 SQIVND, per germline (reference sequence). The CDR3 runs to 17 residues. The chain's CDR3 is CASSDRDIDFLNTEAFF. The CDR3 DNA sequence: TGTGCCAGTAGTGACCGGGATATCGATTTTTTGAACACTGAAGCTTTCTTT.

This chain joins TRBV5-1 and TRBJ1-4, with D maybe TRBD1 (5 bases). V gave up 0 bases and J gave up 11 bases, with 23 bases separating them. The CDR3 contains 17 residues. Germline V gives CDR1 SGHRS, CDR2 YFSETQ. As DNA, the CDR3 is TGCGCCAGCAGCTTGGAATCGGTTACATCTGGGGCCCTTAAACTGTTTTTT. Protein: CASSLESVTSGALKLFF.

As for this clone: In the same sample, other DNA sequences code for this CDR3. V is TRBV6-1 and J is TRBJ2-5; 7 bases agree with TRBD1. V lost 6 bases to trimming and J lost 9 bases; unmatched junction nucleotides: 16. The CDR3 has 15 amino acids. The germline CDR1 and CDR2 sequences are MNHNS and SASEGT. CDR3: CASSPGTAPSRAQYF. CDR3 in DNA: TGTGCCAGCAGCCCAGGGACAGCCCCTAGTCGGGCCCAGTACTTC.

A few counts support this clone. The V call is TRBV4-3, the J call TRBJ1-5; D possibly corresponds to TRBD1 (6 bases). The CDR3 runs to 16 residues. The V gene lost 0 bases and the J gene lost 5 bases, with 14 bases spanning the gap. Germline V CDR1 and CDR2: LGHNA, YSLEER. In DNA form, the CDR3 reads TGCGCCAGCAGCCAAGATCTAACGGACAGATATCAGCCCCAGCATTTT. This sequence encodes CASSQDLTDRYQPQHF.

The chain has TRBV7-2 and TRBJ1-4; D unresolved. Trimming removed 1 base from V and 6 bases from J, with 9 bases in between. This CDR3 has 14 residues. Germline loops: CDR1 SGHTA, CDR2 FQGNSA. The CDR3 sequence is CASSLVARDEKLFF. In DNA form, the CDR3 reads TGTGCCAGCAGCTTAGTGGCACGGGATGAAAAACTGTTTTTT.

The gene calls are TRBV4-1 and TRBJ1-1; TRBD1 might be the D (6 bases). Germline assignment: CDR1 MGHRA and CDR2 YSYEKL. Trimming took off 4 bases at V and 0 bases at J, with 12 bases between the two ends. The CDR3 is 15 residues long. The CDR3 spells CASSPSRGLNTEAFF. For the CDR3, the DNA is TGCGCCAGCAGCCCTAGCAGGGGATTGAACACTGAAGCTTTCTTT.

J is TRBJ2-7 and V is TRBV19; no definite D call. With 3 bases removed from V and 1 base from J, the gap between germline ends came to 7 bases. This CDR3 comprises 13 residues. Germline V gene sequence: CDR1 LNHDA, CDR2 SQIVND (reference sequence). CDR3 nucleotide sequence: TGTGCCAGTAGTATTGGCAGGTCCTACGAGCAGTACTTC. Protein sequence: CASSIGRSYEQYF.

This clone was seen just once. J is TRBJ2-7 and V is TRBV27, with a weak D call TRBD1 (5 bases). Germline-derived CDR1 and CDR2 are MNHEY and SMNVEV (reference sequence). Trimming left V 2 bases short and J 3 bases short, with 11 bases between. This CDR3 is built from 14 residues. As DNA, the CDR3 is TGTGCCAGCAGTTTAGATTCAGGGAACTACGAGCAGTACTTC. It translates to CASSLDSGNYEQYF.

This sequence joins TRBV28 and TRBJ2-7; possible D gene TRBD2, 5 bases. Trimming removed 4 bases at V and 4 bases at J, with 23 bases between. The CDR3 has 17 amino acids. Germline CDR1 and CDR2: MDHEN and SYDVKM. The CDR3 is CASSWSSGSTPWYEQYF. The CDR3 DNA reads TGTGCCAGCAGTTGGTCCTCGGGGAGTACCCCTTGGTACGAGCAGTACTTC.

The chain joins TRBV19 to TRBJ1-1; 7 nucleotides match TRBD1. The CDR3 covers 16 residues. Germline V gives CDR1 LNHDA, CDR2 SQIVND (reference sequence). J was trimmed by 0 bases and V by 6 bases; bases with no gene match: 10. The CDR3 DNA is TGTGCCAGTAGCTCGACAGGGACCAGAATGAACACTGAAGCTTTCTTT. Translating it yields CASSSTGTRMNTEAFF. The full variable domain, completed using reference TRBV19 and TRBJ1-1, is DGGITQSPKYLFRKEGQNVTLSCEQNLNHDAMYWYRQDPGQGLRLIYYSQIVNDFQKGDIAEGYSVSREKKESFPLTVTSAQKNPTAFYLCASSSTGTRMNTEAFFGQGTRLTVV.

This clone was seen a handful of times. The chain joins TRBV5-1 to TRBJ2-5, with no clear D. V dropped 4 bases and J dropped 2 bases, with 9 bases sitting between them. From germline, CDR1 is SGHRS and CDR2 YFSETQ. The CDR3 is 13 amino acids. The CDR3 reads CASSPRQQETQYF. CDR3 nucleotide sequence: TGCGCCAGCAGCCCTAGGCAGCAAGAGACCCAGTACTTC.

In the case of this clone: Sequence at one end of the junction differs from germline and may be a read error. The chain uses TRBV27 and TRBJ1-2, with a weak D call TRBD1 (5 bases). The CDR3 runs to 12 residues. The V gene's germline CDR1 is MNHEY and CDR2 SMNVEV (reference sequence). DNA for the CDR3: TGTGCCAGTGCTGGGACTCGAGGCGGCTACCCCTTC. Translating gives CASAGTRGGYPF.

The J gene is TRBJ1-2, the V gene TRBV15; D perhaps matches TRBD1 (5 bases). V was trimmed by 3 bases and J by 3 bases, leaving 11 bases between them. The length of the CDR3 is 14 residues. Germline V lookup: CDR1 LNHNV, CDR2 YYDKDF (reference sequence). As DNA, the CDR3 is TGTGCCACCAGCAGGGCTCCGGGGGACTATGGCTACACCTTC. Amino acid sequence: CATSRAPGDYGYTF.

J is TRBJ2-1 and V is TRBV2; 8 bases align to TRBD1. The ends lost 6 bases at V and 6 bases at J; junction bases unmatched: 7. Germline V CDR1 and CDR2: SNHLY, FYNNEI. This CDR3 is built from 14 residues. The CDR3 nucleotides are TGTGCCAGCAGGGGACAGGCCACGATCAATGAGCAGTTCTTC. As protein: CASRGQATINEQFF.

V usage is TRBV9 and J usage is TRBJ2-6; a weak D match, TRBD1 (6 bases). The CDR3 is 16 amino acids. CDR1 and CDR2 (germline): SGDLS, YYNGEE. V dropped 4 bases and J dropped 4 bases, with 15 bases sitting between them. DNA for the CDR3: TGTGCCAGCAGCCCCGAAGGGGGACCCGGGGCCAACGTCCTGACTTTC. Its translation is CASSPEGGPGANVLTF. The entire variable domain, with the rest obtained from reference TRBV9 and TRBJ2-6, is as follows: DSGVTQTPKHLITATGQRVTLRCSPRSGDLSVYWYQQSLDQGLQFLIQYYNGEERAKGNILERFSAQQFPDLHSELNLSSLELGDSALYFCASSPEGGPGANVLTFGAGSRLTVL.

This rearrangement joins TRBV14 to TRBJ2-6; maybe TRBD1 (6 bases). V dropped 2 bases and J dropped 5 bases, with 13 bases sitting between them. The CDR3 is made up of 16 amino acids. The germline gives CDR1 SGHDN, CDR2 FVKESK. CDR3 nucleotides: TGTGCCAGCAGCCAACCAGGGGCAGGTTGGGCCAACGTCCTGACTTTC. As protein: CASSQPGAGWANVLTF.

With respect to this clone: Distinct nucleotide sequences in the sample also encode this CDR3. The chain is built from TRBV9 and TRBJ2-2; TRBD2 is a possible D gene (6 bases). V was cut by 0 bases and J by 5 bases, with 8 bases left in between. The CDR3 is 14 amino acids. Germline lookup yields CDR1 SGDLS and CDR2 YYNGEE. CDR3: CASSVGGGTGELFF. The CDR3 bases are TGTGCCAGCAGCGTAGGTGGGGGGACCGGGGAGCTGTTTTTT.